The text below deals with one TCR beta chain. The antigen remains undetermined. These data are taken from a study of T cell responses to AZD1222 COVID-19 vaccine. Deletions cut 0 bases from V and 5 bases from J, with 13 bases between. There are 15 residues in the CDR3. Germline V gene data show CDR1 as MNHNS and CDR2 as SASEGT. The study's findings and limits: The donor group comprised mostly white British people and more females; the analysis possibly underestimated clonal diversity.

Some clones are missing from TCRdb's copy, which holds only in-frame ones; the method was immunoSEQ multiplex PCR. Of 60,000 to 90,000 clones listed, over 75% are singletons. The source material was peripheral blood, sampled 28 days after the second AZD1222 dose. This sequence originates from an adult who received the AZD1222 COVID-19 vaccine. The V gene is TRBV6-1, the J gene TRBJ1-2, with D tentatively TRBD1 (5 bases). The CDR3 DNA sequence: TGTGCCAGCAGTGAAGCTGTAACAGGACTGTATGGCTACACCTTC. Its protein product is CASSEAVTGLYGYTF.